Described below is a single T cell receptor (beta chain) sequence and its context. Its antigen remains unknown. Germline-derived CDR1 and CDR2 are MGHRA and YSYEKL. CDR3 length: 14 residues. V lost 4 bases and J lost 0, with 7 bases in between. Using immunoSEQ multiplex PCR, the repertoire was profiled, and TCRdb retains in-frame clones only, with some absent. The sample comprises several thousand clones, over 75% of which are singletons, and 2.5% to 3.5% rests with the top ten. The source of the sample is a study of B cell selection in AIRE deficiency. Study conclusions and caveats: Shared Treg sequences had shorter CDR3s, biased toward rearrangements with few non-templated insertions. Tconv and Treg cells from AIRE-deficient patients resembled healthy donors in TCRBV usage, CDR3 length and diversity. Only TCRbeta was sequenced; around 35% of shared healthy Treg sequences appeared in Tconv.

Sorted regulatory T cells were CD4-positive, CD25-high and CD127-low or negative. The specimen was Tregs sorted from PBMCs. The receptor's source is a human donor with AIRE deficiency. V and J are TRBV4-1 and TRBJ1-3; D unresolved. The CDR3 coding sequence is TGCGCCAGCAGCCTCGGCAGCTCTGGAAACACCATATATTTT. Translated, it gives CASSLGSSGNTIYF.